The next 8 T cell receptor beta chains were all read from a single sample in a study of response to subunit inactivated influenza vaccine. TCRdb re-called the RT-PCR reads through MiXCR, storing one row per CDR3 protein. The sample has about 780,000 distinct CDR3 sequences; roughly 18% are singletons. The sequences come from PBMCs from blood, collected roughly 5 days after vaccination. These receptors all come from a man aged 50 to 59 who received an inactivated influenza vaccine.

There are a few counts of this clonotype. The rearrangement uses TRBV29-1 and TRBJ1-5; 10 bases agree with TRBD1. This CDR3 region has 14 residues. The germline V gene encodes CDR1 SQVTM and CDR2 ANQGSEA. J was trimmed by 7 bases and V by 4 bases; bases with no gene match: 7. CDR3 nucleotide sequence: TGCAGCGTTGGAGACAGGGGGCTAGGGCAGCCCCAGCATTTT. It specifies CSVGDRGLGQPQHF. Combining the CDR3 with reference TRBV29-1 and TRBJ1-5 gives the whole variable domain SAVISQKPSRDICQRGTSLTIQCQVDSQVTMMFWYRQQPGQSLTLIATANQGSEATYESGFVIDKFPISRPNLTFSTLTVSNMSPEDSSIYLCSVGDRGLGQPQHFGDGTRLSIL.

The V and J genes are TRBV10-3 and TRBJ2-5, with 8 bases that match TRBD1. The V segment lost 6 bases and the J segment 5 bases; nucleotides outside the gene matches: 14. Germline V lookup: CDR1 ENHRY, CDR2 SYGVKD. This CDR3 contains 16 residues. The CDR3 loop reads CAISDGTGDDVETQYF. CDR3 DNA sequence: TGTGCCATCAGCGACGGGACAGGCGACGACGTGGAGACCCAGTACTTC.

This clonotype was found a few times. V and J are TRBV6-2 or TRBV6-3 and TRBJ2-7, with 8 positions matching TRBD1. The length of the CDR3 is 14 residues. J was trimmed by 7 bases and V by 1 base; bases with no gene match: 6. The germline CDR1 and CDR2 sequences are MNHEY and SVGEGT. The chain's CDR3 is CASSYWQGAGEQYF. The CDR3 nucleotides read TGTGCCAGCAGTTACTGGCAGGGGGCTGGGGAGCAGTACTTC.

This clonotype has just a few counts. The chain links TRBV7-2 to TRBJ2-7; 9 positions agree with TRBD2. The V and J ends lost 4 bases and 4 bases, in that order; junction bases with no gene match: 8. The CDR3 length is 15 residues. Per the germline V gene, CDR1 is SGHTA and CDR2 is FQGNSA. CDR3 protein: CASSYTSGPFYEQYF. DNA for the CDR3: TGTGCCAGCAGCTACACTAGCGGGCCGTTTTACGAGCAGTACTTC.

V is TRBV6-2 or TRBV6-3 and J is TRBJ2-7, with TRBD1 identical over 9 bases. Looked up from germline, CDR1 is MNHEY and CDR2 is SVGEGT. The CDR3 consists of 15 residues. Trimming cost V 2 bases and J 2 bases; bases outside gene matches: 4. CDR3 nucleotides: TGTGCCAGCAGTTACGGGACAGGGAGCCCCTACGAGCAGTACTTC. This encodes CASSYGTGSPYEQYF.

The rearrangement joins TRBV6-1 to TRBJ2-5, with D possibly TRBD2 on 6 matching bases. The length of the CDR3 is 14 residues. The germline V gene has CDR1 MNHNS and CDR2 SASEGT. The V gene lost 4 bases and the J gene lost 1 base, with 10 bases spanning the gap. In DNA form, the CDR3 reads TGTGCCAGCAGTGCCCGGGACTTCCAAGAGACCCAGTACTTC. It translates to CASSARDFQETQYF.

The chain links TRBV11-2 to TRBJ2-1; 13 bases line up with TRBD2. CDR1 and CDR2 from the germline V gene are SGHAT and FQNNGV. V dropped 5 bases and J dropped 8; count of bases not matched to a gene: 6. The CDR3 loop spans 15 amino acids. This CDR3 reads CASSARLAGGYEQFF. CDR3 DNA: TGTGCCAGCAGCGCCCGACTAGCGGGAGGTTATGAGCAGTTCTTC.

This chain joins TRBV29-1 and TRBJ1-2; no reliable D call. The V gene lost 6 bases and the J gene lost 8 bases, with 16 bases spanning the gap. CDR1 and CDR2 from the germline V gene are SQVTM and ANQGSEA. CDR3 length equals 12 residues. CDR3 amino acids: CSVDPMTAGYTF. The CDR3 DNA is TGCAGCGTCGATCCGATGACTGCGGGCTACACCTTC.